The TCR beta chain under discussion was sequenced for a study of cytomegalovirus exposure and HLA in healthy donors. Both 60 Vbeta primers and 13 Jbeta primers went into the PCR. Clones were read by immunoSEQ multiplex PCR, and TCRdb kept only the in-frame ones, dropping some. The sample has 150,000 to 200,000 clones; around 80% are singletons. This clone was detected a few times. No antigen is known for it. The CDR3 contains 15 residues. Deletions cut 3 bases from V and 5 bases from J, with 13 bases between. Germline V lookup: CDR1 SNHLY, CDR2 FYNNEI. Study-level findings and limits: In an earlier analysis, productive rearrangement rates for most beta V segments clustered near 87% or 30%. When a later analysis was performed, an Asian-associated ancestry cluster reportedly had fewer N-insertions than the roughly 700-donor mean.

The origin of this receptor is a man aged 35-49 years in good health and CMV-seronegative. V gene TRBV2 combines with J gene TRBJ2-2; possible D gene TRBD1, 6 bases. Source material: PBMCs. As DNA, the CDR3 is TGTGCCAGCAGTGATGAAGGGGGTAGGACCGGGGAGCTGTTTTTT. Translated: CASSDEGGRTGELFF.